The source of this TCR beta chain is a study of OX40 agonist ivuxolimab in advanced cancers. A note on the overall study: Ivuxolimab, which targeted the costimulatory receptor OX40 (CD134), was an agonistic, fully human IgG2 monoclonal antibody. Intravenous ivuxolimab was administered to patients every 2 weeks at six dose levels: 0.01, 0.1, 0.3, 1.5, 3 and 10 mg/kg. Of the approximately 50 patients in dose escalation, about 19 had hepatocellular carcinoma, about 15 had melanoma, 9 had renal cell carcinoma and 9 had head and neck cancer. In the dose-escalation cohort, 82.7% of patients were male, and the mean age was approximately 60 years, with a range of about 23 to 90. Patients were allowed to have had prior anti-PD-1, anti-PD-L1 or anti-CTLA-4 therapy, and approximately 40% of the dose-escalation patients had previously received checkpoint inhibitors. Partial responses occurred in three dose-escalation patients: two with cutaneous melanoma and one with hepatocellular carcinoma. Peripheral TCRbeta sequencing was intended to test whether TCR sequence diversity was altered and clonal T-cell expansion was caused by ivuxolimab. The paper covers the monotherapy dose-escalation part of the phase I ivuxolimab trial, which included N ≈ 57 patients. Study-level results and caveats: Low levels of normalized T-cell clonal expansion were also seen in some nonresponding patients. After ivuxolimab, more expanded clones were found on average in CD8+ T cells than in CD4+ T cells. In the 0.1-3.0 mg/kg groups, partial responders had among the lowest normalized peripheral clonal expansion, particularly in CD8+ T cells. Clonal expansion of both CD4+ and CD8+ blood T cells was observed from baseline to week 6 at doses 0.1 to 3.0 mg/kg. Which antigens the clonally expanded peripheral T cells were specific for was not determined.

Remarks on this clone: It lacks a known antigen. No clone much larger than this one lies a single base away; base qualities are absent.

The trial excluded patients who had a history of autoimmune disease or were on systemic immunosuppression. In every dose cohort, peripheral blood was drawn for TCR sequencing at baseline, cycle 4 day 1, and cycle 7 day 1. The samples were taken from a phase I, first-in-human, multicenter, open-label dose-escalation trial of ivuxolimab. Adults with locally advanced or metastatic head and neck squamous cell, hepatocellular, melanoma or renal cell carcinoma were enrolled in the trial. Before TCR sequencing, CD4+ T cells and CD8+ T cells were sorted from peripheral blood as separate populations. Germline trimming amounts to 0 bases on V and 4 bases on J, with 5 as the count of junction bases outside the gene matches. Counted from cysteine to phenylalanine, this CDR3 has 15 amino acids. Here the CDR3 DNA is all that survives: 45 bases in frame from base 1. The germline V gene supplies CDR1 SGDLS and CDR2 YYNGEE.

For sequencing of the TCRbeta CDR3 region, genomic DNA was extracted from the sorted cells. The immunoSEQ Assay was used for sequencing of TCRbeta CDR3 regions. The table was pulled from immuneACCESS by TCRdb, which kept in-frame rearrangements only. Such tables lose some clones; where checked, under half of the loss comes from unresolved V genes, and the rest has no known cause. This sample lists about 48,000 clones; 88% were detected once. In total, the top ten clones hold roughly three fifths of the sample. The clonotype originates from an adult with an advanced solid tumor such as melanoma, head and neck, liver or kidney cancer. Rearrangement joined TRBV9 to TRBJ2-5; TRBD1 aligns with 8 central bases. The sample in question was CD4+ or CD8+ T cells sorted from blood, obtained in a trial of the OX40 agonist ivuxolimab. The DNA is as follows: TGTGCCAGCAGCGTAGCTGGCCAGGGGGCAGAGACCCAGTACTTC. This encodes CASSVAGQGAETQYF.